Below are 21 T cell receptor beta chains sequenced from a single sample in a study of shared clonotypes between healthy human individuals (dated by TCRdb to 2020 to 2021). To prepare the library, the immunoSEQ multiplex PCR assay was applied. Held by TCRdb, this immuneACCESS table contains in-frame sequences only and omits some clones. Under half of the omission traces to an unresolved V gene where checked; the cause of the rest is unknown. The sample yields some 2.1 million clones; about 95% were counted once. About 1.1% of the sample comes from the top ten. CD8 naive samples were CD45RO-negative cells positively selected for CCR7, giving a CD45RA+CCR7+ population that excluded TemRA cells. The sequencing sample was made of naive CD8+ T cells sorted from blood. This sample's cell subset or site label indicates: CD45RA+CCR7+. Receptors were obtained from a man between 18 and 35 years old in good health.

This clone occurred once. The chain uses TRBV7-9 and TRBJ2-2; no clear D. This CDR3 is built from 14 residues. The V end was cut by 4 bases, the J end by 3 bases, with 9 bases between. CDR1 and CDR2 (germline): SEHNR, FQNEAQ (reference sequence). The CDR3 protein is CASSSGPHTGELFF. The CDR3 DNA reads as TGTGCCAGCAGCTCCGGGCCCCACACCGGGGAGCTGTTTTTT.

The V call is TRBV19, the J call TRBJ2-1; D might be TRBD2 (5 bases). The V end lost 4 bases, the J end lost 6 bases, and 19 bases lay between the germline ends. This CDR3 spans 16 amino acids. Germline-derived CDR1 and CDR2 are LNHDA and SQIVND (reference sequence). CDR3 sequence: CASSTLTSYGFNEQFF. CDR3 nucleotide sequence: TGTGCCAGTAGTACATTAACTAGTTATGGTTTCAATGAGCAGTTCTTC.

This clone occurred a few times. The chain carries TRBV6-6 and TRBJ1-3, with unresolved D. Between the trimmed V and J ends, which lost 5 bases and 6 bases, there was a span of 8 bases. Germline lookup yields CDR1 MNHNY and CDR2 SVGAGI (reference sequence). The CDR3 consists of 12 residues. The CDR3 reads CASSPPENTIYF. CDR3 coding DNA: TGTGCCAGCAGTCCTCCCGAAAACACCATATATTTT.

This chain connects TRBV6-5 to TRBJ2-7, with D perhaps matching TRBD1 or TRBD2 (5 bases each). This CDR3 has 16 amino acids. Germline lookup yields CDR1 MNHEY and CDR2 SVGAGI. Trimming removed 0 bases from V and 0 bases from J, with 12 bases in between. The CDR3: CASSYSGPEGSYEQYF. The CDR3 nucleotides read TGTGCCAGCAGTTACTCGGGGCCCGAGGGCTCCTACGAGCAGTACTTC.

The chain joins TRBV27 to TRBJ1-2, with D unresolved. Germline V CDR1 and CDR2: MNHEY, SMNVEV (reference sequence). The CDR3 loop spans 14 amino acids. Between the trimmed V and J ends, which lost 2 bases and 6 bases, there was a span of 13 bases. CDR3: CASSLGRGANGYTF. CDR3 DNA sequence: TGTGCCAGCAGTTTAGGCCGAGGAGCCAATGGCTACACCTTC.

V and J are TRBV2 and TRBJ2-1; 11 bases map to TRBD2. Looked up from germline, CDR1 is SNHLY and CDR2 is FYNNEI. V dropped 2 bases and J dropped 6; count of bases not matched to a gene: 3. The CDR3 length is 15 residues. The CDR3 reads CASSEFLAGGNEQFF. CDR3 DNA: TGTGCCAGCAGTGAATTTCTAGCGGGAGGCAATGAGCAGTTCTTC.

The CDR3 protein is CASSLSGLLLEQYF. For the CDR3, the DNA is TGTGCCAGCAGTTTATCTGGACTTTTGCTCGAGCAGTACTTC. This chain uses TRBV27 with TRBJ2-7; TRBD2 is a possible D gene (5 bases). Trimming left V 0 bases short and J 6 bases short, with 12 bases between. This CDR3 comprises 14 residues. The germline V gene has CDR1 MNHEY and CDR2 SMNVEV (reference sequence).

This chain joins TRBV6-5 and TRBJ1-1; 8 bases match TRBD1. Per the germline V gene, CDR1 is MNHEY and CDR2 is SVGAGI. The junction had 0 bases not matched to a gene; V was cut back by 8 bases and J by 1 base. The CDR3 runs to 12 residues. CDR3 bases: TGTGCCAGCGGACAGGGGAACACTGAAGCTTTCTTT. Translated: CASGQGNTEAFF.

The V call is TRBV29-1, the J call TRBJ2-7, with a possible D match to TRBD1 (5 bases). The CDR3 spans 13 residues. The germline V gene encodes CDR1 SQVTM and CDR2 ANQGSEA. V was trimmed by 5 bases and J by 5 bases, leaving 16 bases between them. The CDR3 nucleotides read TGCAGCGTTCTGGGGCTGGTGCTCGACGAGCAGTACTTC. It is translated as CSVLGLVLDEQYF.

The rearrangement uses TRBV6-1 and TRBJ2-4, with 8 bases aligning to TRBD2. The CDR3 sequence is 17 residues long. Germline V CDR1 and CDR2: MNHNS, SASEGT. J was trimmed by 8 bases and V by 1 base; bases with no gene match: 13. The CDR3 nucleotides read TGTGCCAGCAGTGAAGTGGGCCTAGCGGGCACCGGGGACATTCAGTACTTC. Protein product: CASSEVGLAGTGDIQYF.

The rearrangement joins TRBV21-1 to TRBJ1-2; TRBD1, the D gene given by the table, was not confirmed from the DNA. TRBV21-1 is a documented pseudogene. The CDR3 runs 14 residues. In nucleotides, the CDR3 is TGTGCCAGCAGCAGCAGACAGGGGGGCTGGGGCTACACCTTC. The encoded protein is CASSSRQGGWGYTF.

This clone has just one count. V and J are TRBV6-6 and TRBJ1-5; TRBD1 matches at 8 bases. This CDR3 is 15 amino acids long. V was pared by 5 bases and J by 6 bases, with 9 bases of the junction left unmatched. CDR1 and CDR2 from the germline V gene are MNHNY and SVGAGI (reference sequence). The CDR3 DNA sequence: TGTGCCAGCAGTACCCTAGGACAGGGAGGTCAGCCCCAGCATTTT. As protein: CASSTLGQGGQPQHF.

The CDR3 coding sequence is TGTGCCAGCAGCTTGGGGACCAGGGGCGCCTACAATGAGCAGTTCTTC. Translation gives CASSLGTRGAYNEQFF. The chain has TRBV5-8 and TRBJ2-1; TRBD1 might be the D (6 bases). The CDR3 is 16 residues long. Germline-derived CDR1 and CDR2 are SGHTS and YDEGEE. V gave up 0 bases and J gave up 2 bases, with 12 bases separating them.

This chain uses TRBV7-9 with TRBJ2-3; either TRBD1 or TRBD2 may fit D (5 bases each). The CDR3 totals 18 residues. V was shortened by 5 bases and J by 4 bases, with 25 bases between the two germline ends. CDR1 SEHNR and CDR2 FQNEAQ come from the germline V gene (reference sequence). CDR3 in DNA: TGTGCCAGCAGCCCCCCGCCAGGGAGCCCGACCCCCGCAGATACGCAGTATTTT. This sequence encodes CASSPPPGSPTPADTQYF.

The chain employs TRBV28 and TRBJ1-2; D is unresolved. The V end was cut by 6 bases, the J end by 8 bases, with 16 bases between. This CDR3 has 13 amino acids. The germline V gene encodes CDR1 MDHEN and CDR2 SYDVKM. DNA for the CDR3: TGTGCCAGCAGGCGGACGCTTCGTCAGGGCTACACCTTC. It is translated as CASRRTLRQGYTF.

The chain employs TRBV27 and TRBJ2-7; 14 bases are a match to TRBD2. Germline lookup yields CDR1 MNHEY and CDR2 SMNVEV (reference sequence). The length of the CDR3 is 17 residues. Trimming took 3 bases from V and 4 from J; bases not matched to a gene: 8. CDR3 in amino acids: CASSFRQGTSGSYEQYF. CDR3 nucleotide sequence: TGTGCCAGCAGTTTTAGACAGGGGACTAGCGGGAGTTACGAGCAGTACTTC.

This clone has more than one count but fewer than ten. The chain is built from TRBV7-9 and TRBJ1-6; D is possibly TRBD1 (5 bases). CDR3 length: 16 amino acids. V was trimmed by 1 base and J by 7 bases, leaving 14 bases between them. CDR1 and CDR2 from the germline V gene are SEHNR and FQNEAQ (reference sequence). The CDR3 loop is CASSLGIPGLNSPLHF. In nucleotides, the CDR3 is TGTGCCAGCAGCTTAGGGATCCCAGGGTTGAATTCACCCCTCCACTTT.

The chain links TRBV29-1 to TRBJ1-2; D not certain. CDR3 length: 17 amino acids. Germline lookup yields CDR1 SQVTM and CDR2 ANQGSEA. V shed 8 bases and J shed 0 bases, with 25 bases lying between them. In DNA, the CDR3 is TGCAGCTTCTGGAGGGTGATCCCCCAGGACGCTAACTATGGCTACACCTTC. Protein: CSFWRVIPQDANYGYTF.

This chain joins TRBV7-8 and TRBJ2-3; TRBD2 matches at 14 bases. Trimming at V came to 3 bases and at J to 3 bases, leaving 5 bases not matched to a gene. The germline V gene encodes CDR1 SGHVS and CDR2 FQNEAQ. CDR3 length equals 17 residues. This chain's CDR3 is CASSFGLAGGNTDTQYF. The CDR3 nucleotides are TGTGCCAGCAGCTTTGGACTAGCGGGAGGAAATACAGATACGCAGTATTTT.

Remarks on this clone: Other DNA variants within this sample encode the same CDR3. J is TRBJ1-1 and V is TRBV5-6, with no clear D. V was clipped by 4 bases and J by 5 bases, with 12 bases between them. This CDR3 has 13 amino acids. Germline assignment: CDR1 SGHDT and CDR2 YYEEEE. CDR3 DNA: TGTGCCAGCAGCCCCGGGGAAGGAACTGAAGCTTTCTTT. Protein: CASSPGEGTEAFF.

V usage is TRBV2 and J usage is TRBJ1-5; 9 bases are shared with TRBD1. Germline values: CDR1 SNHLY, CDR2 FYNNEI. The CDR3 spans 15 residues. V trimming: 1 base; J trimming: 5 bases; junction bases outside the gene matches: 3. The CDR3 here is CASSEGDREYQPQHF. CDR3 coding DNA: TGTGCCAGCAGTGAAGGGGACAGGGAGTATCAGCCCCAGCATTTT.